This passage covers 22 T cell receptor beta chains from one sample sequenced in a study of cytomegalovirus exposure and HLA in healthy donors. The study ran its PCR with 60 Vbeta and 13 Jbeta primers. TCRdb's copy holds only in-frame clones and misses some; the assay was immunoSEQ multiplex PCR. The sample includes around 70,000 clones. The sequencing input was PBMCs. The origin of the receptors is a woman aged 40 to 55 in good health and CMV-seropositive.

J is TRBJ1-1 and V is TRBV28; perhaps TRBD1 as D (6 bases). With 7 bases removed from V and 2 bases from J, the gap between germline ends came to 17 bases. Germline CDR1 is MDHEN and CDR2 is SYDVKM. The CDR3 has 15 amino acids. In DNA form, the CDR3 reads TGTGCCAGCACCTACCTCAGAGGGGGAAACACTGAAGCTTTCTTT. The encoded protein is CASTYLRGGNTEAFF. The full variable domain, with the rest looked up from reference TRBV28 and TRBJ1-1, is DVKVTQSSRYLVKRTGEKVFLECVQDMDHENMFWYRQDPGLGLRLIYFSYDVKMKEKGDIPEGYSVSREKKERFSLILESASTNQTSMYLCASTYLRGGNTEAFFGQGTRLTVV.

The chain combines TRBV19 with TRBJ2-5, with D perhaps matching TRBD2 (6 bases). The CDR3 length is 13 residues. CDR1 LNHDA and CDR2 SQIVND come from the germline V gene (reference sequence). Trimming left V 3 bases short and J 2 bases short, with 7 bases between. The CDR3 protein is CASSMRGQETQYF. CDR3 coding DNA: TGTGCCAGTAGTATGCGGGGTCAAGAGACCCAGTACTTC.

The rearrangement uses TRBV4-1 and TRBJ2-3, with 14 bases matching TRBD2. The CDR3 length is 20 residues. Germline V gives CDR1 MGHRA, CDR2 YSYEKL. With V trimmed by 0 bases and J by 0 bases, 8 bases remained unmatched. The CDR3 sequence: CASSQDLWTSGGRSTDTQYF. DNA for the CDR3: TGCGCCAGCAGCCAAGACCTGTGGACTAGCGGGGGGCGTAGCACAGATACGCAGTATTTT.

The V gene is TRBV5-4, the J gene TRBJ2-5; no reliable D call. Germline V gives CDR1 SGHNT, CDR2 YYREEE (reference sequence). This CDR3 spans 11 amino acids. V dropped 2 bases and J dropped 4 bases, with 3 bases sitting between them. In DNA form, the CDR3 reads TGTGCCAGCAGCTTCCTAGAGACCCAGTACTTC. It specifies CASSFLETQYF.

This sequence joins TRBV11-1 and TRBJ2-2; 9 bases map to TRBD1. Germline V gene data show CDR1 as SGHAT and CDR2 as FQDESV (reference sequence). The V and J ends lost 5 bases and 7 bases, in that order; junction bases with no gene match: 8. The CDR3 consists of 15 residues. This chain's CDR3 is CASSRTGTGHGELFF. The CDR3 bases are TGTGCCAGCAGCCGAACCGGGACAGGGCACGGGGAGCTGTTTTTT.

The gene calls are TRBV7-8 and TRBJ1-1; 9 bases map to TRBD1. V trimming: 1 base; J trimming: 1 base; junction bases outside the gene matches: 4. Germline V gene lookup returns CDR1 SGHVS and CDR2 FQNEAQ. The CDR3 spans 16 residues. CDR3 DNA sequence: TGTGCCAGCAGCTTAGGACAGGGGGAACCGAACACTGAAGCTTTCTTT. It is translated as CASSLGQGEPNTEAFF.

The gene calls are TRBV4-2 and TRBJ1-5, with D unclear. The CDR3 totals 14 residues. Trimming stripped 0 bases from V and 9 bases from J, with 12 bases between. CDR1 is LGHNA, CDR2 YNFKEQ, per germline. The CDR3 region is CASSQERGAGPQHF. DNA of the CDR3: TGTGCCAGCAGCCAAGAGCGGGGTGCGGGGCCCCAGCATTTT.

The chain has TRBV5-6 and TRBJ1-6; D not resolved. V was clipped by 1 base and J by 0 bases, with 8 bases between them. Germline V gene data show CDR1 as SGHDT and CDR2 as YYEEEE. CDR3 length equals 16 residues. The CDR3 sequence is CASSLWASSYNSPLHF. The CDR3 DNA is TGTGCCAGCAGCTTGTGGGCGAGCTCCTATAATTCACCCCTCCACTTT. Complete variable domain (other parts from reference TRBV5-6 and TRBJ1-6): DAGVTQSPTHLIKTRGQQVTLRCSPKSGHDTVSWYQQALGQGPQFIFQYYEEEERQRGNFPDRFSGHQFPNYSSELNVNALLLGDSALYLCASSLWASSYNSPLHFGNGTRLTVT.

The rearrangement uses TRBV4-2 and TRBJ2-5, with 10 bases aligning to TRBD2. From germline, CDR1 is LGHNA and CDR2 YNFKEQ. The CDR3 runs to 16 residues. The V and J ends lost 1 base and 5 bases, in that order; junction bases with no gene match: 7. The CDR3 DNA sequence: TGTGCCAGCAGCCAAGGCGCGCCAGCGGGGGGGGAGACCCAGTACTTC. Translating it yields CASSQGAPAGGETQYF.

The chain has TRBV19 and TRBJ2-3; D not resolved. The CDR3 runs to 14 residues. V was clipped by 7 bases and J by 1 base, with 12 bases between them. Germline V lookup: CDR1 LNHDA, CDR2 SQIVND (reference sequence). CDR3 sequence: CASTITPGTDTQYF. The CDR3, as DNA: TGTGCCAGTACCATTACTCCTGGCACAGATACGCAGTATTTT.

The chain combines TRBV7-3 with TRBJ1-3; D is perhaps TRBD1 (5 bases). Germline V lookup: CDR1 SGHTA, CDR2 FQGTGA. CDR3 length equals 19 residues. Trimming took 5 bases from V and 0 from J, leaving 23 bases between them. The CDR3 DNA sequence: TGTGCCAGCAGCCCAACCTCGGGACTCAATAACCCCTCTGGAAACACCATATATTTT. It specifies CASSPTSGLNNPSGNTIYF.

The chain combines TRBV2 with TRBJ2-1; the D is unclear. Trimming removed 11 bases at V and 3 bases at J, with 11 bases between. The CDR3 covers 12 residues. Germline lookup yields CDR1 SNHLY and CDR2 FYNNEI. This CDR3 is CASWARYNEQFF. CDR3 in DNA: TGTGCCTCATGGGCCCGCTACAATGAGCAGTTCTTC.

The rearrangement links TRBV27 to TRBJ2-7; possible D gene TRBD2, 6 bases. V was clipped by 1 base and J by 0 bases, with 10 bases between them. Germline assignment: CDR1 MNHEY and CDR2 SMNVEV (reference sequence). The CDR3 extends over 15 amino acids. The CDR3 region is CASSLLRGGSYEQYF. Written as DNA, the CDR3 is TGTGCCAGCAGTTTATTGCGGGGAGGCTCCTACGAGCAGTACTTC.

The DNA for the CDR3 is TGTGCCAGCAGCGTCATAGGTAGGGGAGGCTACACCTTC. Amino acid sequence: CASSVIGRGGYTF. The chain uses TRBV6-1 and TRBJ1-2; perhaps TRBD1 as D (5 bases). Looked up from germline, CDR1 is MNHNS and CDR2 is SASEGT. Trimming shortened V by 6 bases and J by 8 bases, and 16 bases separated the two germline ends. This CDR3 contains 13 residues.

The rearrangement joins TRBV6-5 to TRBJ2-7; D gene ambiguous. V dropped 6 bases and J dropped 9 bases, with 18 bases sitting between them. The germline CDR1 and CDR2 sequences are MNHEY and SVGAGI. The CDR3 covers 13 residues. The CDR3 sequence is CASSPSRPLGQYF. As DNA, the CDR3 is TGTGCCAGCAGCCCTTCTAGACCCCTAGGGCAGTACTTC.

V usage is TRBV28 and J usage is TRBJ2-1; 7 nucleotides line up with TRBD2. V trimming: 3 bases; J trimming: 0 bases; junction bases outside the gene matches: 2. Germline values: CDR1 MDHEN, CDR2 SYDVKM. CDR3 length equals 15 residues. The CDR3 spells CASSFGGSSYNEQFF. In DNA form, the CDR3 reads TGTGCCAGCAGTTTCGGCGGGAGCTCCTACAATGAGCAGTTCTTC.

The chain employs TRBV5-1 and TRBJ2-1; TRBD1 aligns across 8 bases. Germline V gene sequence: CDR1 SGHRS, CDR2 YFSETQ. J was trimmed by 8 bases and V by 4 bases; bases with no gene match: 8. The CDR3 totals 14 residues. Here the CDR3 reads CASSRGQGKDEQFF. The CDR3 bases are TGCGCCAGCAGCAGAGGACAGGGTAAGGATGAGCAGTTCTTC.

The chain is built from TRBV7-6 and TRBJ1-5; D remains ambiguous. The CDR3 sequence is 15 residues long. V was cut by 5 bases and J by 0 bases, with 11 bases left in between. Germline V gene lookup returns CDR1 SGHVS and CDR2 FNYEAQ. The CDR3 coding sequence is TGTGCCAGCAGCCGAGACACCTATAGCAATCAGCCCCAGCATTTT. Translated: CASSRDTYSNQPQHF.

V and J are TRBV6-5 and TRBJ2-7, with D unresolved. The CDR3 has 14 amino acids. Trimming removed 0 bases at V and 4 bases at J, with 10 bases between. CDR1 MNHEY and CDR2 SVGAGI come from the germline V gene. CDR3 in amino acids: CASSYSQIMYEQYF. The CDR3 DNA reads as TGTGCCAGCAGTTACTCGCAGATAATGTACGAGCAGTACTTC.

This chain connects TRBV5-6 to TRBJ1-6; a weak D match, TRBD1 (5 bases). Per the germline V gene, CDR1 is SGHDT and CDR2 is YYEEEE. Trimming took 0 bases from V and 5 from J, leaving 9 bases between them. There are 15 residues in the CDR3. For the CDR3, the DNA is TGTGCCAGCAGCTTGGTATCCAGGGATAATTCACCCCTCCACTTT. This encodes CASSLVSRDNSPLHF.

The V and J genes are TRBV30 and TRBJ1-2; TRBD1 aligns across 8 bases. Germline loops: CDR1 GTSNPN, CDR2 SVGIG (reference sequence). This CDR3 contains 12 residues. The junction had 8 bases not matched to a gene; V was cut back by 5 bases and J by 9 bases. This CDR3 reads CAWGDRRSSYTF. CDR3 DNA: TGTGCCTGGGGGGACAGGAGGTCGAGCTACACCTTC.

In nucleotides, the CDR3 is TGTGCCAGCAGCACCGACAGGGATCAAGAGACCCAGTACTTC. The encoded protein is CASSTDRDQETQYF. The chain links TRBV7-9 to TRBJ2-5; 7 bases match TRBD1. V lost 5 bases and J lost 2; bases outside the gene matches: 5. In germline, CDR1 is SEHNR, CDR2 FQNEAQ (reference sequence). CDR3 length: 14 residues.